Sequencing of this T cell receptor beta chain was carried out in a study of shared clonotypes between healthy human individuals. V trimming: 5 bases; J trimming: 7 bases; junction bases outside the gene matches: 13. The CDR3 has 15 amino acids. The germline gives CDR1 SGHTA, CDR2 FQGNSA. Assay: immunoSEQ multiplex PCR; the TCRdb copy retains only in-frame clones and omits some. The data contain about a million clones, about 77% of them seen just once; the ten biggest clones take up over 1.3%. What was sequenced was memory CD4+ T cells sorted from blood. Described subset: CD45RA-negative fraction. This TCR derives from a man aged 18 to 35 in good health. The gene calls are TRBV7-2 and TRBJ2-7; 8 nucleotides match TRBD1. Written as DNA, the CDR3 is TGTGCCAGCAGCAGCGCGGGACAGGCCGAGGAGGAGCAGTACTTC. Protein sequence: CASSSAGQAEEEQYF.